This T cell receptor (beta chain) emerged from a study of CD8 T cells in ankylosing spondylitis. Study conclusions and caveats: Ankylosing spondylitis blood appeared to be characterized by a TCR beta motif of under 10 highly homologous variants.

CDR1 is DFQATT and CDR2 is SNEGSKA in the germline V gene (reference sequence). This CDR3 comprises 14 residues. Trimming removed 5 bases from V and 2 bases from J; junction bases left unmatched: 5. Notes on this clonotype: Its antigen is unidentified.

TCRdb re-called the 5' RACE reads through MiXCR, storing one row per CDR3 protein. The repertoire holds roughly 670,000 distinct CDR3 sequences, with 19% as singletons. The sample taken for sequencing was blood, either unsorted or a sorted T cell fraction (not recorded which). The chain links TRBV20-1 to TRBJ1-5; 8 bases map to TRBD1. The receptor was isolated from a male donor with ankylosing spondylitis. CDR3 in DNA: TGCAGTGCTTTGACAGGGGCGGGCAATCAGCCCCAGCATTTT. Its protein product is CSALTGAGNQPQHF.